These T cell receptor beta chains were read from a single sample in a study of tumor and adjacent non-tumor tissue in lung cancer. Via MiXCR, TCRdb re-called the multiplex PCR reads, giving one row per CDR3 protein. The sample records roughly 120,000 distinct CDR3 sequences, 60% to 65% being singletons. Sequencing input: distant non-tumor lung tissue. The receptor source for this set is a man in his 60s with non-small cell lung cancer. Both conserved end residues are part of each CDR3. A D gene is named only where the DNA matches it firmly. Expanded clones are given a class, and other clones once, few, many or no size at all.

>TRBJ1-1|-|TRBD1|TRBV6-5|14
TGTGACAGCAGTTCACAGGGGGCAGATACTGAAGCTTTCTTT
CDSSSQGADTEAFF
>TRBJ1-3|-|-|TRBV20-1|13
TGCAGTGCCGCGCGCTACTCTGGAAACACCATATATTTT
CSAARYSGNTIYF
>TRBJ2-2|-|-|TRBV7-8|14
TGTGCTATCATGTCGGGAACGGGCACCGGGGAGCTGTTTTTT
CAIMSGTGTGELFF
>TRBJ1-6|-|TRBD1|TRBV6-6|14
TGTGCCATCGGTCGGGACAGAGATAATTCACCCCTCCACTTT
CAIGRDRDNSPLHF
>TRBJ1-1|-|TRBD1|TRBV5-4|16
TGTGTCAGCAGCGGGGGGCCGACAGGGGGCAATACTGAAACTTTCTTT
CVSSGGPTGGNTETFF
>TRBJ2-1|-|-|TRBV18|14
TGTGCCTGCTCACGACAGGTTACCTACAATGAGCAGTTCTTC
CACSRQVTYNEQFF
>TRBJ2-3|many|-|TRBV7-9|16
TGTGCCAGCAGCTTTCGCGTCGATAGCAGCACAGATACGCAGTATTTT
CASSFRVDSSTDTQYF
>TRBJ1-5|-|-|TRBV10-3|15
TGTGCCATCAGTGAGACCGATTCAGGGAGTCAGCCCCAGCATTTT
CAISETDSGSQPQHF
>TRBJ2-2|-|TRBD1|TRBV12-3/TRBV12-4|13
TGTGCCAGCAGTGACAGGGGGCCCGGGGAGCTCCTTTTT
CASSDRGPGELLF
>TRBJ2-3|few|-|TRBV20-1|10
TGCAGTGCTAATCGGGATACGCAGTATTTT
CSANRDTQYF
>TRBJ1-2|-|TRBD1|TRBV7-6|16
TGTGCCAGCAGCCCAACCCAGGGGGCAATCAACTATGGCTACACCTTC
CASSPTQGAINYGYTF
>TRBJ1-2|-|TRBD1|TRBV4-3|17
TGCGCCAGCAGCCGAGATACCGGGACAGGCGTTAACTATGGCTACACATTC
CASSRDTGTGVNYGYTF
>TRBJ2-5|-|TRBD2|TRBV5-4|15
TGTGCCAGCAGCGTAGGACTAGCGGGGCAAGAGACCCAGTACTTC
CASSVGLAGQETQYF
>TRBJ2-1|-|TRBD1|TRBV5-8|15
TGTGCCAGCAGCTGGGGGGACAGGAAATACAATGAGCAGTTCTTC
CASSWGDRKYNEQFF
>TRBJ1-1|-|TRBD1|TRBV11-3|14
TGTGCCAGCAGCTCGACAGGGGCTTACACTGAAGCTTCCTTT
CASSSTGAYTEASF
>TRBJ2-5|many|TRBD1|TRBV6-6|14
TGTGCCACATCCGGGACAGGAAATTTGGAGACCCAGTACTTC
CATSGTGNLETQYF
>TRBJ2-1|-|-|TRBV29-1|15
TGCAGCGTTGAAGATAAACACATCTCCTACAATGAGCTGTTCTTC
CSVEDKHISYNELFF
>TRBJ2-1|-|TRBD2|TRBV11-2|13
TGTGCCAGCAGGCCAACCGGGACTAGAGCGGAGTTCTTT
CASRPTGTRAEFF
>TRBJ2-1|-|TRBD2|TRBV6-2/TRBV6-3|14
TGTACCAGTAGTTCCACTAGCGGGAACAATGAGCAGTTCTTC
CTSSSTSGNNEQFF
>TRBJ2-7|once|TRBD2|TRBV30|15
TGTGCCTGGAGCGAAAGACTAGCGGTAAACTACGAGCAGTGCTTC
CAWSERLAVNYEQCF
>TRBJ2-1|once|-|TRBV19|14
TGTGCCAATATCGGGACGGGAAGCCACAATGAGCAGTTCTTC
CANIGTGSHNEQFF
>TRBJ2-5|few|-|TRBV6-6|11
TGTGTCAGCAGTTACCCGGAGACCCATTACTTC
CVSSYPETHYF
>TRBJ1-4|-|-|TRBV11-3|15
TGTGCCAGCAGCTTAAGTCTGGGGGCTAATGAAAAACTGTTTTTT
CASSLSLGANEKLFF
>TRBJ2-2|-|-|TRBV24-1|13
TGTTCCACCAGTGAGACGACAACCGGGGAGCTGTTTTTT
CSTSETTTGELFF
>TRBJ2-2|-|TRBD2|TRBV11-2|16
TGTGCCAGCAGATCACAAGCGGGAGGTTTTGCCTGGGAGCTGTTTTTT
CASRSQAGGFAWELFF
>TRBJ2-7|-|-|TRBV4-3|14
TGCGCCAGCAGCCGAGATTTGGGTGACTATGAACAGTACTTC
CASSRDLGDYEQYF
>TRBJ2-4|once|TRBD1|TRBV11-1|13
TGTCCCAGCAGCTTGGCAGGGGGTAACATTCAGTACTTC
CPSSLAGGNIQYF
>TRBJ2-1|-|-|TRBV12-3/TRBV12-4|14
TGTGCCAGCACTTTAGCTGGGGCTAGGAATGAGCATTTCTTC
CASTLAGARNEHFF
>TRBJ2-3|-|-|TRBV12-3/TRBV12-4|13
TGTGCCACCATGTCAGGGGCCGTAGATACGCAGTATTTT
CATMSGAVDTQYF
>TRBJ2-7|many|TRBD1|TRBV6-5|14
TGTGCCAGCAGTAATGACAGGGGGCTGTACGAGCAGTACTTC
CASSNDRGLYEQYF
>TRBJ1-3|few|-|TRBV12-3/TRBV12-4|15
TGTGCCAGCAGTTTAGTAGAGAAGGCTGGAAACACCATATATTTT
CASSLVEKAGNTIYF
>TRBJ1-1|-|-|TRBV12-3/TRBV12-4|13
TGTGCCAGCAGCCAATCGGGAGGGAGTAGAGATTTCTTT
CASSQSGGSRDFF